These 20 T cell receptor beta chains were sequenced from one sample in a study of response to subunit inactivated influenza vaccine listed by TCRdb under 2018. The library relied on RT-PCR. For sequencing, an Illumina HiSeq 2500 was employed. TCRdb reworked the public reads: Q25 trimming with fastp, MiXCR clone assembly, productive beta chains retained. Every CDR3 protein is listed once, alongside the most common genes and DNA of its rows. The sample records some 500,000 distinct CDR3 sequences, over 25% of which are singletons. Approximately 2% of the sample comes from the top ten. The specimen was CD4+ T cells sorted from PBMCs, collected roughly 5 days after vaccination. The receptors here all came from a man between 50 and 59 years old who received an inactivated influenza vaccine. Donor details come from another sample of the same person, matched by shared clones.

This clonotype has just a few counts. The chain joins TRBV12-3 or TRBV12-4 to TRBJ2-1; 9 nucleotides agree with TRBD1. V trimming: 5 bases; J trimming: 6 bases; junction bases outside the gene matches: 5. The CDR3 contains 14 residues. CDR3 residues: CASSEQGAANEQFF. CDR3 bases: TGTGCCAGCAGTGAACAGGGGGCGGCCAATGAGCAGTTCTTC.

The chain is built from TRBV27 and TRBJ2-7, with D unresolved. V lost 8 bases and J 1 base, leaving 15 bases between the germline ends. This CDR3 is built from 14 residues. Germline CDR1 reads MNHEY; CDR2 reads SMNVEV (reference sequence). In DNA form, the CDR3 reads TGTGCCAGCTATGCCTGGGGAAGATCCTACGAGCAGTACTTC. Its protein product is CASYAWGRSYEQYF.

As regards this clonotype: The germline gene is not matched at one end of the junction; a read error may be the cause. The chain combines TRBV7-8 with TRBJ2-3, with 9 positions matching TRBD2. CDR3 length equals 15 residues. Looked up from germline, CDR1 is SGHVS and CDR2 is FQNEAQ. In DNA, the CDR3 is TGTACCAGCAGCTTAGAGGGCGGGGGGGCGTATACGCAGTATTTT. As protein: CTSSLEGGGAYTQYF.

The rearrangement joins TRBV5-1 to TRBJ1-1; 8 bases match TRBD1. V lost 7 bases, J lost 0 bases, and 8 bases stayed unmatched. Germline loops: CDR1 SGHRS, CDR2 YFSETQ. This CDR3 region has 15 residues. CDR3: CASSQGVLVNTEAFF. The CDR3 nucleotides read TGCGCCAGCTCACAGGGGGTTTTGGTGAACACTGAAGCTTTCTTT.

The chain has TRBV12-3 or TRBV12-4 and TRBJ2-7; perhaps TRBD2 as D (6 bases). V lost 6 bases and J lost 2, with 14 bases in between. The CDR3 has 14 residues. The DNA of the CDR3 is TGTGCCAGCAGCCTCCGGGACTCCACCTACGAGCAGTACTTC. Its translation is CASSLRDSTYEQYF.

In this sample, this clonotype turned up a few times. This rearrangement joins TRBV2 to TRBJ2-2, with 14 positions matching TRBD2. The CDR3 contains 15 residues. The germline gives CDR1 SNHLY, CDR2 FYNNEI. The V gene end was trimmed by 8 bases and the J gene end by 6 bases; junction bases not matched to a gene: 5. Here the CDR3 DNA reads TGTGCCAGCGGGACTAGCGGGAGCCCACCCGGGGAGCTGTTTTTT. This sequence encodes CASGTSGSPPGELFF.

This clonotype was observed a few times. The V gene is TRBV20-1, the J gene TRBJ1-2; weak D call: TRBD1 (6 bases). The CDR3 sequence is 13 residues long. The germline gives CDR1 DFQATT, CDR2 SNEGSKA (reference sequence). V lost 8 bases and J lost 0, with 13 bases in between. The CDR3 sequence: CSPGEGANYGYTF. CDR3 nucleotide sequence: TGCAGTCCGGGGGAGGGGGCTAACTATGGCTACACCTTC.

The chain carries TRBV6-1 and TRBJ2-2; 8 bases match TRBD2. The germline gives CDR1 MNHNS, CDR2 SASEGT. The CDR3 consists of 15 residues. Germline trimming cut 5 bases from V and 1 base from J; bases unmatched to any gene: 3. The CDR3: CASSTTSGNTGELFF. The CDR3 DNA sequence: TGTGCCAGCAGTACAACTAGCGGGAACACCGGGGAGCTGTTTTTT.

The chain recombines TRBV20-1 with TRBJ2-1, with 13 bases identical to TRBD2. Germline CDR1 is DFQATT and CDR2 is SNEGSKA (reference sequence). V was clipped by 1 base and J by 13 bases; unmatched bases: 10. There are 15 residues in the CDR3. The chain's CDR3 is CSARGGTSGIRDQFF. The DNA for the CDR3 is TGCAGTGCTAGAGGAGGGACTAGCGGGATACGGGACCAGTTCTTC.

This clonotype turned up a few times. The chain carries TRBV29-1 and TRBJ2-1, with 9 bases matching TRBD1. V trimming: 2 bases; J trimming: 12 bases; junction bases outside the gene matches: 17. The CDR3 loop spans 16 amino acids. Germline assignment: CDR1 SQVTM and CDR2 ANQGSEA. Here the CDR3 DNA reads TGCAGCGTTGAATACCAGACGGGACAGGGAAAAGTAGTGCAGTTCTTC. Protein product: CSVEYQTGQGKVVQFF.

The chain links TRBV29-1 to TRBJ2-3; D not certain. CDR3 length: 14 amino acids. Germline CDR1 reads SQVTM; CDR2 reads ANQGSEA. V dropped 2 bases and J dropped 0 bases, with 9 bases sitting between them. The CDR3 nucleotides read TGCAGCGTTGAATTCGGAGATAGCACAGATACGCAGTATTTT. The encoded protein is CSVEFGDSTDTQYF.

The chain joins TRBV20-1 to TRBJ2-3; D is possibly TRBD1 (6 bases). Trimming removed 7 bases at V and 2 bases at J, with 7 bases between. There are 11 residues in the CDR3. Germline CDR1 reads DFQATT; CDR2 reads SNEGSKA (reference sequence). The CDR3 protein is CSGQVTDTQYF. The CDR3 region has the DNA TGCAGTGGACAGGTCACAGATACGCAGTATTTT.

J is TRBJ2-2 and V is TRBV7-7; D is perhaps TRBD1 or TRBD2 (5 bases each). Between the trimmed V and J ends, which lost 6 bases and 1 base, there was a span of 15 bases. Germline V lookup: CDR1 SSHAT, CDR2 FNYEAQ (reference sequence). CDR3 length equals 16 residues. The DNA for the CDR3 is TGTGCCAGCAGTTTGGGACGGAGCTTGAACACCGGGGAGCTGTTTTTT. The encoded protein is CASSLGRSLNTGELFF.

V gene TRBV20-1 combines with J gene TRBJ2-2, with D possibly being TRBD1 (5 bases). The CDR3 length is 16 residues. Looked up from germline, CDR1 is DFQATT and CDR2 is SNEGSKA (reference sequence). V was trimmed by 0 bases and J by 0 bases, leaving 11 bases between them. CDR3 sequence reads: CSARDPATANTGELFF. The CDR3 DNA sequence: TGCAGTGCTAGAGATCCCGCGACAGCGAACACCGGGGAGCTGTTTTTT.

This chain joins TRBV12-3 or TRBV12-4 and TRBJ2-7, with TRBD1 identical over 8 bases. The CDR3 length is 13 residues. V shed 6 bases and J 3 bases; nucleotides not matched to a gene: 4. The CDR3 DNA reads TGTGCCAGCAGGGGGACAGGAGTCTACGAGCAGTACTTC. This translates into CASRGTGVYEQYF.

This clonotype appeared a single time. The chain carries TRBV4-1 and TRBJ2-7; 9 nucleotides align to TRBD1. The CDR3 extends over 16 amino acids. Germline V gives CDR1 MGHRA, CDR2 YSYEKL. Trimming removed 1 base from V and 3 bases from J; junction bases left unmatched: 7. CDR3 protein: CASSQVGTGYLYEQYF. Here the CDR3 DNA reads TGCGCCAGCAGCCAAGTAGGGACAGGGTACCTCTACGAGCAGTACTTC.

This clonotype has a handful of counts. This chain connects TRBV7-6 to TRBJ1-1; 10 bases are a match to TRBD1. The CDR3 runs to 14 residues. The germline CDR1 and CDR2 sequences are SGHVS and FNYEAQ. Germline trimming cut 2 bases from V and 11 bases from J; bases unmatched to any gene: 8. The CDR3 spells CASSLPSTGGKAFF. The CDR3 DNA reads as TGTGCCAGCAGCTTACCTTCGACAGGGGGCAAGGCTTTCTTT.

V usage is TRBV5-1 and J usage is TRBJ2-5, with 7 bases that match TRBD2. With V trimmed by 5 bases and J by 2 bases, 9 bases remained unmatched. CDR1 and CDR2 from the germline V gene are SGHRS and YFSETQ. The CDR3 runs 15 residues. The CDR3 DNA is TGCGCCAGCAGGATCGCGGGGGACCAACAAGAGACCCAGTACTTC. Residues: CASRIAGDQQETQYF.

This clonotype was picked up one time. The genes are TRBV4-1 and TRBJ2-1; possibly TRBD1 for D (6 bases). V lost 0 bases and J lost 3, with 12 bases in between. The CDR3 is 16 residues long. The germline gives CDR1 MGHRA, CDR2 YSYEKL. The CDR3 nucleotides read TGCGCCAGCAGCCAAGACAGGGGACCATACTACAATGAGCAGTTCTTC. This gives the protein CASSQDRGPYYNEQFF.

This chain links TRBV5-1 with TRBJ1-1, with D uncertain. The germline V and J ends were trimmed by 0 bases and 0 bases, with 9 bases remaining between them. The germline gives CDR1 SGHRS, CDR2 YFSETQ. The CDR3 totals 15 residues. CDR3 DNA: TGCGCCAGCAGCTTGGGATCTACGGTGAACACTGAAGCTTTCTTT. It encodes CASSLGSTVNTEAFF.